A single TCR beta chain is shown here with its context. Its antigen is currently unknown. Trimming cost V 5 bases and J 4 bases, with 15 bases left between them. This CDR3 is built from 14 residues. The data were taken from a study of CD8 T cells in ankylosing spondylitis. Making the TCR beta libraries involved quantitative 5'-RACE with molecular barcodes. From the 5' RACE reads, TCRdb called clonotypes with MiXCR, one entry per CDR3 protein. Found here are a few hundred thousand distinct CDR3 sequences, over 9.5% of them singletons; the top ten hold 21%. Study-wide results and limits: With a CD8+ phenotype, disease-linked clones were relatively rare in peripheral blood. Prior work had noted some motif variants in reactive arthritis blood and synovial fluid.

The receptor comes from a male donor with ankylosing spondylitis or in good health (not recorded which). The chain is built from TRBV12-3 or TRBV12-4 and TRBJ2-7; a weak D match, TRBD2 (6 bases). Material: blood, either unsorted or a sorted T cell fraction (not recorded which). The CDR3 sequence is CASSPRAGTYEQYF. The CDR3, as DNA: TGTGCCAGCAGTCCCCGGGCAGGGACTTACGAGCAGTACTTC.